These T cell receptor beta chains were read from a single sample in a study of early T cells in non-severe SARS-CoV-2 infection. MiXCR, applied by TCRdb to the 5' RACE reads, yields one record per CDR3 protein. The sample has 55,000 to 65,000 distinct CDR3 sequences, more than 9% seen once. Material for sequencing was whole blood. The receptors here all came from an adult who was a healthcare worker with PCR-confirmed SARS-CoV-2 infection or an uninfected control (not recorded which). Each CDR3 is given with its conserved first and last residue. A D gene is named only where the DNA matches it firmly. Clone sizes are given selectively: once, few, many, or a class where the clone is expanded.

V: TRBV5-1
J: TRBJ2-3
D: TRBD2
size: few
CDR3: CASSLGLADTDTQYF
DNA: TGCGCCAGCAGCCTGGGACTAGCGGACACAGATACGCAGTATTTT

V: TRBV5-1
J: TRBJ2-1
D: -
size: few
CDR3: CASSLQSSYNEQFF
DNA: TGCGCCAGCAGCTTGCAGAGCTCCTACAATGAGCAGTTCTTC

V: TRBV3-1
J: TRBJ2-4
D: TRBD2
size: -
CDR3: CASSQDPSGNNIQYF
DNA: TGTGCCAGCAGCCAAGACCCTAGCGGGAACAACATTCAGTACTTC

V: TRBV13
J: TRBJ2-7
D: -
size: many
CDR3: CASSSGANFQWRHEQYF
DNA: TGTGCCAGCAGCTCGGGGGCTAACTTTCAATGGAGGCACGAGCAGTACTTC

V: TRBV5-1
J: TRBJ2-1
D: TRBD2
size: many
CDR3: CASRLADYNEQFF
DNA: TGCGCCAGCAGACTAGCGGACTACAATGAGCAGTTCTTC

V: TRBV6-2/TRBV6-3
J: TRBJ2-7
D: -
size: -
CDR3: CASRPTGFLEQYF
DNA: TGTGCCAGCAGACCTACAGGGTTCCTCGAGCAGTACTTC

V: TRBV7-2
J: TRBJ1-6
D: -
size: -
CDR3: CASSYFGGRNSPLHF
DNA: TGTGCCAGCAGCTACTTTGGAGGAAGGAATTCACCCCTCCACTTT

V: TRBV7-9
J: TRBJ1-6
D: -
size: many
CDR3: CASSSAGGLANSPLHF
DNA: TGTGCCAGCAGCTCCGCCGGGGGGTTAGCTAATTCACCCCTCCACTTT

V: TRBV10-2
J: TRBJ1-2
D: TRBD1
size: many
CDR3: CATRTGDYGYTF
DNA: TGCGCCACCCGGACAGGAGACTATGGCTACACCTTC

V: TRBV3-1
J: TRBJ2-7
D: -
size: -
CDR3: CASSQAYEQYF
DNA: TGTGCCAGCAGCCAAGCATACGAGCAGTACTTC

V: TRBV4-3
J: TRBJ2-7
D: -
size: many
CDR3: CASSQDYRTWQTKTYEQYF
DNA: TGCGCCAGCAGCCAAGATTACAGGACATGGCAAACAAAGACCTACGAGCAGTACTTC

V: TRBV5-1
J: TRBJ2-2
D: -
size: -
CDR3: CASSLAPDTGELFF
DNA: TGCGCCAGCAGCTTGGCCCCGGACACCGGGGAGCTGTTTTTT

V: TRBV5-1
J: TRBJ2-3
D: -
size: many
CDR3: CASSLGAGTDTQYF
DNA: TGCGCCAGCAGCTTGGGGGCAGGGACAGATACGCAGTATTTT

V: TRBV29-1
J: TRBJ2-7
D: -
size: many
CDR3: CSVEAGHSYEQYF
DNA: TGCAGCGTTGAAGCAGGGCACTCCTACGAGCAGTACTTC

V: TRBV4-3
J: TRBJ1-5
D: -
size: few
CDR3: CASSPDLGGQPQHF
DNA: TGCGCCAGCAGCCCCGACCTGGGCGGGCAGCCCCAGCATTTT

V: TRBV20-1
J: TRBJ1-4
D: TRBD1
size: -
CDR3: CSASGDRESFREKLFF
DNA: TGCAGTGCCTCCGGGGACAGGGAATCATTCCGTGAAAAACTGTTTTTT

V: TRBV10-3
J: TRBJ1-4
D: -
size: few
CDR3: CAISDRQGRSEKLFF
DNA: TGTGCCATCAGTGACCGTCAGGGACGTAGTGAAAAACTGTTTTTT

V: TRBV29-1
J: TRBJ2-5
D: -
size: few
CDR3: CSVDSLMETQYF
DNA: TGCAGCGTTGATAGCCTTATGGAGACCCAGTACTTC

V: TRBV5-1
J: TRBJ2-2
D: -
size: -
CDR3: CASSLTGPNTGELFF
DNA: TGCGCCAGCAGCTTAACAGGTCCGAACACCGGGGAGCTGTTTTTT

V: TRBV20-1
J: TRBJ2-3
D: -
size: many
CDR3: CSALLSSRDTQYF
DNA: TGCAGTGCTCTCCTATCCTCTAGGGATACGCAGTATTTT

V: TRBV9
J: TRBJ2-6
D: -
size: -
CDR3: CASSENRRSYLANVLTF
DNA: TGTGCCAGCAGTGAAAACAGGCGTTCTTATTTGGCCAACGTCCTGACTTTC

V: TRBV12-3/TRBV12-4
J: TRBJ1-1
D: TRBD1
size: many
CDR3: CASSPRQGSTEAFF
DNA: TGTGCCAGCAGTCCGAGACAGGGAAGCACTGAAGCTTTCTTT

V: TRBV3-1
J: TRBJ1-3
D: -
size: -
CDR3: CASSQLGGNTIYF
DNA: TGTGCCAGCAGCCAACTCGGAGGAAACACCATATATTTT

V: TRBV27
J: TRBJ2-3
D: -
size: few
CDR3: CASSFVGTSTDTQYF
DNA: TGTGCCAGCAGTTTCGTGGGTACTAGCACAGATACGCAGTATTTT

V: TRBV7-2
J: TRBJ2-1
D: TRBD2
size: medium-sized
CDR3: CASSLGSRLAGYNEQFF
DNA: TGTGCCAGCAGCTTAGGGTCGCGTCTAGCGGGGTACAATGAGCAGTTCTTC

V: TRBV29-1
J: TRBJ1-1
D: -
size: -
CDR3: CSVDSRLNTEAFF
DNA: TGCAGCGTGGACAGTCGATTGAACACTGAAGCTTTCTTT

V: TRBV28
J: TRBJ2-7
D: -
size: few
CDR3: CASSLTYYEQYF
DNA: TGTGCCAGCAGTTTGACGTACTACGAGCAGTACTTC

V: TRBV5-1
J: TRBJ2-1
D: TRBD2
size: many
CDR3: CASSWGLAGVNEQFF
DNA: TGCGCCAGCAGCTGGGGACTAGCGGGAGTCAATGAGCAGTTCTTC

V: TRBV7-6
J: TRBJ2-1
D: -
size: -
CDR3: CASSQGLGPQFF
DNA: TGTGCCAGCAGCCAAGGACTTGGACCACAGTTCTTC

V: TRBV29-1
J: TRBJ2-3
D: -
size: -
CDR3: CSVAGASESADTQYF
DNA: TGCAGCGTCGCGGGGGCTAGCGAGAGTGCAGATACGCAGTATTTT

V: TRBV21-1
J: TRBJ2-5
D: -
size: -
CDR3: CASHAPGQPETQYF
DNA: TGTGCCAGCCACGCCCCGGGACAACCGGAGACCCAGTACTTC

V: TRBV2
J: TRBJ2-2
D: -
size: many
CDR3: CASVRTNTGELFF
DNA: TGTGCCAGCGTTCGGACGAACACCGGGGAGCTGTTTTTT

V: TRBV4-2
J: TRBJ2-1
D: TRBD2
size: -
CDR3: CASSRRLAGLSEQFF
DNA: TGTGCCAGCAGCCGGCGACTAGCGGGATTAAGTGAGCAGTTCTTC

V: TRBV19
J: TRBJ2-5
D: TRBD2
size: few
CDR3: CASSILAAQETQYF
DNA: TGTGCCAGTAGTATACTAGCGGCCCAAGAGACCCAGTACTTC

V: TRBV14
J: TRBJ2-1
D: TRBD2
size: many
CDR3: CASSQFSGRGSYNEQFF
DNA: TGTGCCAGCAGCCAATTTAGCGGGAGGGGCTCCTACAATGAGCAGTTCTTC

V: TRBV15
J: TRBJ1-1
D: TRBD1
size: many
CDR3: CATSRSTGVNTEAFF
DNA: TGTGCCACCAGCAGGTCGACAGGGGTGAACACTGAAGCTTTCTTT

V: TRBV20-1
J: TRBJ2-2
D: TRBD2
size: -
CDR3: CSARPSGITGELFF
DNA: TGCAGTGCTAGACCTAGCGGGATTACCGGGGAGCTGTTTTTT

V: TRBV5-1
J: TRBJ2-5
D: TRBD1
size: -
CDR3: CASTDRGLETQYF
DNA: TGCGCCAGCACGGACAGGGGGCTAGAGACCCAGTACTTC

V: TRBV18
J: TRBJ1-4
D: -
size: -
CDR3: CASSRREATRATNEKLFF
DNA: TGTGCCAGCTCACGACGGGAGGCTACCCGCGCAACTAATGAAAAACTGTTTTTT

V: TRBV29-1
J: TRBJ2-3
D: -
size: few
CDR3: CSVHRDYDTQYF
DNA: TGCAGCGTTCACAGGGATTACGATACGCAGTATTTT

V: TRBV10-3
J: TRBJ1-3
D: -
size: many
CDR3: CAISEWGYGNTIYF
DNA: TGTGCCATCAGTGAGTGGGGATATGGAAACACCATATATTTT

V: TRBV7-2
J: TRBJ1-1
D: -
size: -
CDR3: CASSLRQQNTEAFF
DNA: TGTGCCAGCAGCTTACGACAGCAGAACACTGAAGCTTTCTTT

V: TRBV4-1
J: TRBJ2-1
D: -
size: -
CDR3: CASSPLGNEQFF
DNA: TGCGCCAGCAGCCCCCTAGGGAATGAGCAGTTCTTC

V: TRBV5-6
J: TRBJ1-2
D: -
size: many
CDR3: CASSPQGLYGYTF
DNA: TGTGCCAGCAGCCCTCAGGGGCTCTATGGCTACACCTTC

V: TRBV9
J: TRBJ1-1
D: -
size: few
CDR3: CASSVGWGHTEAFF
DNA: TGTGCCAGCAGCGTAGGATGGGGACACACTGAAGCTTTCTTT

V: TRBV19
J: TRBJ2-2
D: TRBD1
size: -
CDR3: CATGAGTGYTGELFF
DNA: TGTGCCACTGGCGCCGGGACAGGGTACACCGGGGAGCTGTTTTTT

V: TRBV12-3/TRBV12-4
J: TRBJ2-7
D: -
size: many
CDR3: CASSLDPPDNHEQYF
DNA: TGTGCCAGCAGTTTGGACCCTCCGGACAACCACGAGCAGTACTTC

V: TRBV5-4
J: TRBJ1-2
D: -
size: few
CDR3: CASSLRENGYTF
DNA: TGTGCCAGCAGCTTGAGGGAAAATGGCTACACCTTC

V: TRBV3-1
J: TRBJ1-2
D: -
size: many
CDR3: CASSQGIVGNYGYTF
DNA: TGTGCCAGCAGCCAAGGAATTGTCGGTAACTATGGCTACACCTTC

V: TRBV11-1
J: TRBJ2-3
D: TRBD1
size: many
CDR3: CASSQGDRDPDTQYF
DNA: TGTGCCAGCAGCCAGGGGGACAGGGACCCAGATACGCAGTATTTT

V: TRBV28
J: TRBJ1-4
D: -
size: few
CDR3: CASSGRDGIEKLFF
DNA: TGTGCCAGCAGTGGCCGGGACGGTATCGAAAAACTGTTTTTT

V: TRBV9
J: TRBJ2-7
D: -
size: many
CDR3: CASSVGGAEQYF
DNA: TGTGCCAGCAGCGTAGGAGGGGCCGAGCAGTACTTC

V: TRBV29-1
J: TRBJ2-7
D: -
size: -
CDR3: CSVGRTYSSAYEQYF
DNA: TGCAGCGTTGGGAGGACTTATTCCAGTGCGTACGAGCAGTACTTC

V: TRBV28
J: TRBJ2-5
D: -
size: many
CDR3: CASSGPPVGGGYQETQYF
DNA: TGTGCCAGCAGTGGTCCCCCGGTTGGAGGGGGCTACCAAGAGACCCAGTACTTC

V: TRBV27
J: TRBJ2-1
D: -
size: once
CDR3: CASIKAADPNEQFF
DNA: TGTGCCAGCATTAAAGCAGCAGATCCCAATGAGCAGTTCTTC